Listed below are T cell receptor beta chains from one sample, sequenced in a study of CD4 T cells in relation to SARS-CoV-2 and coronaviruses. Here immunoSEQ multiplex PCR was the method, and the copy in TCRdb shows in-frame clones only, minus some. The sample consists of some 27,000 clones, about 79% of them appearing once. Their recognized antigens are unknown. The sample comprised CD4+ T cells from PBMCs, cultured in vitro. These TCRs come from a human donor in good health. Both conserved end residues are part of each CDR3. The D gene is left open where the match is weak. The listing skips clone size in some rows; elsewhere it reads once, few, many or a size class.

CASSQDMRSYEQYF,TGTGCCAGCAGCCAAGATATGAGGAGCTACGAGCAGTACTTC,TRBJ2-7,.,.,TRBV4-2
CASSLEGQGRGGYTF,TGTGCCAGCAGCTTAGAGGGACAGGGGCGGGGAGGCTACACCTTC,TRBJ1-2,.,TRBD1,TRBV7-6
CAPLGDFGYTF,TGTGCCCCCCTGGGGGATTTTGGCTACACCTTC,TRBJ1-2,.,.,TRBV19
CASSSKGQGSLTEAFF,TGTGCCAGCTCAAGCAAGGGACAGGGAAGTTTGACTGAAGCTTTCTTT,TRBJ1-1,.,TRBD1,TRBV18
CAISESQGTPLYGYTF,TGTGCCATCAGTGAGTCACAGGGTACCCCTCTCTATGGCTACACCTTC,TRBJ1-2,.,.,TRBV10-3
CASSQERQAGEQYF,TGTGCCAGCAGCCAAGAGCGACAGGCCGGCGAGCAGTACTTC,TRBJ2-7,.,.,TRBV4-2
CASSRTSGNEQYF,TGTGCCAGCAGTAGGACTAGCGGGAACGAGCAGTACTTC,TRBJ2-7,.,TRBD2,TRBV6-5
CASSLGGPAANTGELFF,TGCGCCAGCAGCTTGGGGGGGCCAGCCGCGAACACCGGGGAGCTGTTTTTT,TRBJ2-2,.,.,TRBV5-1
CASSFGRNTEAFF,TGTGCCAGCAGTTTTGGCCGGAACACTGAAGCTTTCTTT,TRBJ1-1,.,.,TRBV12-3/TRBV12-4
CASSVSSGAQETQYF,TGTGCCAGCAGCGTCTCGAGCGGAGCCCAAGAGACCCAGTACTTC,TRBJ2-5,.,.,TRBV9
CASSYSKNGAQKLFF,TGTGCCAGCAGTTACTCGAAAAACGGGGCCCAAAAACTGTTTTTT,TRBJ1-4,.,.,TRBV6-5
CASRWGWGVTSTDTQYF,TGTGCCAGCAGGTGGGGCTGGGGGGTAACTAGCACAGATACGCAGTATTTT,TRBJ2-3,.,.,TRBV2
CASSCCEGGKTDPPLHF,TGCGCCAGCAGCTGCTGCGAGGGGGGGAAGACGGATCCACCCCTCCACTTT,TRBJ1-6,.,.,TRBV5-1
CASSQGRGNTEAFF,TGCGCCAGCAGCCAGGGTAGGGGGAACACTGAAGCTTTCTTT,TRBJ1-1,few,.,TRBV5-1
CASSEGHSTGELFF,TGTGCCAGCAGCGAGGGACATTCCACCGGGGAGCTGTTTTTT,TRBJ2-2,.,.,TRBV11-3
CASSLGGVAYEQYF,TGTGCCAGCAGCTTAGGAGGGGTTGCCTACGAGCAGTACTTC,TRBJ2-7,.,.,TRBV7-8
CASSQGSTNTGELFF,TGTGCCAGCAGCCAAGGATCCACGAACACCGGGGAGCTGTTTTTT,TRBJ2-2,.,.,TRBV4-2
CASSSGQDGYGYTF,TGTGCCAGCAGTTCGGGACAGGACGGCTATGGCTACACCTTC,TRBJ1-2,.,TRBD1,TRBV6-5
CASSGTGAGNTIYF,TGTGCCAGCAGCGGGACAGGCGCTGGAAACACCATATATTTT,TRBJ1-3,.,TRBD1,TRBV9
CASTPLGVSYGYTF,TGTGCCAGTACCCCCCTAGGGGTAAGCTATGGCTACACCTTC,TRBJ1-2,.,.,TRBV19